These 5 T cell receptor beta chains originate from one sample sequenced in a study of cytomegalovirus exposure and HLA in healthy donors. A multiplex PCR was run with 60 Vbeta primers and 13 Jbeta primers. Assay: immunoSEQ multiplex PCR; the TCRdb copy retains only in-frame clones and omits some. The data contain around 150,000 clones, nearly 80% of them singletons. Sequencing input: PBMCs. These receptors originate from a man aged 25 to 40 in good health and CMV-seronegative.

This clone was picked up a small number of times. J is TRBJ2-7 and V is TRBV5-6, with 8 nucleotides matching TRBD2. The CDR3 extends over 17 amino acids. The V segment lost 4 bases and the J segment 6 bases; nucleotides outside the gene matches: 18. Germline CDR1 and CDR2: SGHDT and YYEEEE. The CDR3 DNA reads as TGTGCCAGCAGCCCCCAAACAAGGACAGCGGGAGTACTCGAGCAGTACTTC. This translates into CASSPQTRTAGVLEQYF.

V is TRBV7-2 and J is TRBJ2-7; D unclear. This CDR3 spans 12 amino acids. V dropped 0 bases and J dropped 5 bases, with 5 bases sitting between them. Germline CDR1 SGHTA, CDR2 FQGNSA. The CDR3 loop is CASSLAGDEQYF. The CDR3 DNA reads as TGTGCCAGCAGCTTAGCGGGCGACGAGCAGTACTTC.

The genes are TRBV21-1 and TRBJ2-1; the D call TRBD2 from the table was never checked on the DNA. TRBV21-1 has pseudogene status. CDR3 length equals 15 residues. Here the CDR3 DNA reads TGTGCCAGCAGCAAAGATGAGGGAGGATTCGATGAGCAGTTCTTC. As protein: CASSKDEGGFDEQFF.

In this sample, this clone turned up a few times. The rearrangement joins TRBV6-5 to TRBJ2-1; D gene uncertain. Trimming pared 4 bases from V and 9 bases from J, leaving 7 bases between. Germline V gene data show CDR1 as MNHEY and CDR2 as SVGAGI. The CDR3 consists of 11 residues. CDR3 protein: CASSSVSEQFF. CDR3 coding DNA: TGTGCCAGCAGTTCCGTTAGTGAGCAGTTCTTC.

The chain employs TRBV7-2 and TRBJ2-5, with 9 bases aligning to TRBD2. This CDR3 comprises 15 residues. The germline CDR1 and CDR2 sequences are SGHTA and FQGNSA. V lost 5 bases, J lost 5 bases, and 9 bases stayed unmatched. CDR3: CASSLGGRAGETQYF. Written as DNA, the CDR3 is TGTGCCAGCAGCCTGGGCGGGAGGGCCGGGGAGACCCAGTACTTC.